The clone carrying this T cell receptor (beta chain) was recorded many times. These data belong to a study of T cells in Graves' hyperthyroidism and ophthalmopathy. Unmatched junction bases numbered 11, after V lost 10 bases and J lost 1 base. CDR1 and CDR2 (germline): SGHNT, YENEEA. This CDR3 region has 15 residues. Amplified regions were TCR beta CDR3 sequences from RNA transcripts. HTBI primers were the set used in a first-round RT-PCR of the TCR CDR3. Each CDR3 protein is one row after TCRdb ran MiXCR on the multiplex PCR reads. The table has over 250,000 distinct CDR3 sequences, approximately 15% seen once; the top ten hold around 57%. PBMCs were sourced from over 8.5 ml fresh peripheral blood.

The chain joins TRBV11-3 to TRBJ1-2, with 8 bases aligning to TRBD1. This clonotype was obtained from a woman aged 55 to 70 with Graves' ophthalmopathy. The sample comprised blood. DNA of the CDR3: TGTGCCATTCCGACAGGGGCCGTTCGTAACTATGGCTACACCTTC. Its translation: CAIPTGAVRNYGYTF.